The 21 T cell receptor beta chains reported below all come from one sample, sequenced in a study of T-cell memory formation after mild COVID-19. TCRdb re-derived calls from the 5' RACE reads in MiXCR, one entry per CDR3 protein. The data show under 200,000 distinct CDR3 sequences, around 10% seen once. Sequenced input: PBMCs or a T cell subset sorted from them (not recorded which). The receptors were sampled from a man aged 18 to 35 who had mild COVID-19 (a few samples of this study predate the infection). Cell type and time point are not known.

This chain connects TRBV11-2 to TRBJ2-5; D unclear. The germline CDR1 and CDR2 sequences are SGHAT and FQNNGV. The V and J ends lost 8 bases and 5 bases respectively, with 9 bases between them. This CDR3 contains 11 residues. CDR3 nucleotides: TGTGCCAGCGGGCACAGTGAGACCCAGTACTTC. It is translated as CASGHSETQYF.

This clonotype was detected a few times. J is TRBJ2-5 and V is TRBV5-1; 8 nucleotides align to TRBD1. CDR3 length equals 16 residues. Germline loops: CDR1 SGHRS, CDR2 YFSETQ. Losses at the gene ends were 0 bases for V and 5 bases for J; bases not matched to a gene: 9. The CDR3: CASSLGGQVTVETQYF. The CDR3 nucleotides read TGCGCCAGCAGCTTGGGGGGACAGGTTACCGTTGAGACCCAGTACTTC.

The table lists this clonotype with a few counts. The chain carries TRBV4-2 and TRBJ2-2; D gene unclear. The CDR3 has 14 amino acids. The germline V gene has CDR1 LGHNA and CDR2 YNFKEQ. Trimming shortened V by 0 bases and J by 4 bases, and 6 bases separated the two germline ends. The CDR3 spells CASSQDSRTGELFF. In nucleotides, the CDR3 is TGTGCCAGCAGCCAAGACAGCCGCACCGGGGAGCTGTTTTTT.

This clonotype was observed a few times. CDR3 residues: CAWSSTDTQYF. Written as DNA, the CDR3 is TGTGCCTGGAGTTCTACCGATACGCAGTATTTT. This chain connects TRBV30 to TRBJ2-3, with no clear D. V lost 2 bases and J lost 6, with 6 bases in between. Germline values: CDR1 GTSNPN, CDR2 SVGIG (reference sequence). The CDR3 sequence is 11 residues long. Full variable domain (missing parts from reference TRBV30 and TRBJ2-3): SQTIHQWPATLVQPVGSPLSLECTVEGTSNPNLYWYRQAAGRGLQLLFYSVGIGQISSEVPQNLSASRPQDRQFILSSKKLLLSDSGFYLCAWSSTDTQYFGPGTRLTVL.

This clonotype has only a few counts. The J gene is TRBJ2-3, the V gene TRBV4-1; 12 nucleotides agree with TRBD2. J lost 0 bases, V lost 4 bases, and 8 bases had no gene match. Germline CDR1 is MGHRA and CDR2 is YSYEKL. CDR3 size: 18 residues. The CDR3 loop reads CASSPRTSGDSSTDTQYF. CDR3 bases: TGCGCCAGCAGCCCCAGGACTAGCGGGGACTCTAGCACAGATACGCAGTATTTT.

This clonotype has a handful of counts. A much more abundant neighbour one base away suggests this may be a read error. The rearrangement links TRBV7-9 to TRBJ1-1; no clear D gene. CDR1 is SEHNR, CDR2 FQNEAQ, per germline (reference sequence). The CDR3 is 13 residues long. V was shortened by 1 base and J by 1 base, with 4 bases between the two germline ends. The CDR3 bases are TGTGCCAGCAGCTTAGGGACGAACACTGAAGCTTTCTTT. Translating gives CASSLGTNTEAFF.

This clonotype was observed a handful of times. This chain joins TRBV7-2 and TRBJ1-1; D gene unclear. This CDR3 comprises 13 residues. The V end lost 5 bases, the J end lost 1 base, and 8 bases lay between the germline ends. Germline V gene sequence: CDR1 SGHTA, CDR2 FQGNSA. The CDR3 DNA follows: TGTGCCAGCAGCCAGCACCCGAACACTGAAGCTTTCTTT. It codes for CASSQHPNTEAFF.

The chain links TRBV12-3 or TRBV12-4 to TRBJ1-2; D may be TRBD1 (6 bases). The CDR3 length is 14 residues. Trimming cost V 7 bases and J 8 bases, with 20 bases left between them. CDR3 nucleotide sequence: TGTGCCAGCACTTCGCTCCGGGGGGCCGGCGGCTACACCTTC. Translated: CASTSLRGAGGYTF.

This clonotype has only a few counts. J is TRBJ2-3 and V is TRBV20-1, with 7 bases aligning to TRBD2. The CDR3 spans 12 residues. After removal of 7 bases from V and 6 bases from J, the junction contained 7 bases not matched to a gene. CDR1 and CDR2 (germline): DFQATT, SNEGSKA (reference sequence). CDR3 protein: CSVATSRDTQYF. The CDR3 coding sequence is TGCAGTGTCGCGACTAGCAGGGATACGCAGTATTTT.

A few counts support this clonotype. V is TRBV29-1 and J is TRBJ2-7; the D gene could be TRBD1 or TRBD2 (5 bases each). The germline CDR1 and CDR2 sequences are SQVTM and ANQGSEA. V was clipped by 7 bases and J by 7 bases, with 14 bases between them. The CDR3 contains 11 residues. CDR3 nucleotide sequence: TGCAGCGCTGACGGGACGGGGGAGCAGTACTTC. This translates into CSADGTGEQYF.

The CDR3 region has the DNA TGTGCCAGCAGCTTAGGGGGTCTTCGGGCTTTCTTT. Protein product: CASSLGGLRAFF. The rearrangement links TRBV7-9 to TRBJ1-1; no definite D call. Trimming left V 1 base short and J 11 bases short, with 11 bases between. Germline V lookup: CDR1 SEHNR, CDR2 FQNEAQ (reference sequence). This CDR3 region has 12 residues.

There are a few counts of this clonotype. The chain is built from TRBV7-2 and TRBJ1-1; maybe TRBD1 (6 bases). V was pared by 1 base and J by 8 bases, with 14 bases between. The germline V gene has CDR1 SGHTA and CDR2 FQGNSA. The CDR3 spans 14 residues. The chain's CDR3 is CASSLVMGAEEAFF. The CDR3 bases are TGTGCCAGCAGCTTAGTTATGGGGGCTGAGGAAGCTTTCTTT.

The V call is TRBV28, the J call TRBJ2-7; no definite D call. Germline V gene data show CDR1 as MDHEN and CDR2 as SYDVKM. The CDR3 is 12 amino acids. V was pared by 2 bases and J by 5 bases, with 7 bases between. CDR3 bases: TGTGCCAGCAGTTTAGGGGTAGACGAGCAGTACGTC. Amino acid sequence: CASSLGVDEQYV.

The V gene is TRBV5-1, the J gene TRBJ1-5; weak D call: TRBD1 (5 bases). The V gene's germline CDR1 is SGHRS and CDR2 YFSETQ. The CDR3 is 15 residues long. V lost 0 bases and J lost 7, with 14 bases in between. CDR3 in DNA: TGCGCCAGCAGCTTGGGGTCGGGACTCGGGCAGCCCCAGCATTTT. As protein: CASSLGSGLGQPQHF.

The chain carries TRBV12-3 or TRBV12-4 and TRBJ1-1; no clear D. This CDR3 comprises 13 residues. V was pared by 2 bases and J by 3 bases, with 7 bases between. The CDR3 bases are TGTGCCAGCAGTTTAAAGGCGGACACTGAAGCTTTCTTT. It encodes CASSLKADTEAFF.

This clonotype was seen at least ten times. The V gene is TRBV5-4, the J gene TRBJ2-3, with D hard to call. Trimming removed 0 bases at V and 5 bases at J, with 13 bases between. This CDR3 spans 15 amino acids. The germline V gene encodes CDR1 SGHNT and CDR2 YYREEE (reference sequence). The CDR3 here is CASSLAMRWGDTQYF. CDR3 coding DNA: TGTGCCAGCAGCTTGGCCATGAGGTGGGGAGATACGCAGTATTTT.

This clonotype was recorded at least ten times. The J gene is TRBJ2-7, the V gene TRBV7-2; D gene unclear. The CDR3 loop spans 14 amino acids. CDR1 and CDR2 (germline): SGHTA, FQGNSA. V dropped 1 base and J dropped 1 base, with 8 bases sitting between them. CDR3 in amino acids: CASSLVPESYEQYF. The CDR3 region has the DNA TGTGCCAGCAGCTTAGTCCCTGAATCCTACGAGCAGTACTTC.

This clonotype has only a few counts. The CDR3 here is CASSLGAKKGADTQYF. CDR3 coding DNA: TGCGCCAGCAGCTTGGGGGCGAAAAAAGGCGCAGATACGCAGTATTTT. The V and J genes are TRBV5-1 and TRBJ2-3; no clear D gene. The CDR3 is made up of 16 amino acids. The germline CDR1 and CDR2 sequences are SGHRS and YFSETQ. Trimming pared 0 bases from V and 4 bases from J, leaving 15 bases between.

This clonotype was counted ten times or more. CDR3 protein: CASSQDGTGAYSPLHF. In DNA form, the CDR3 reads TGTGCCAGCAGCCAAGATGGGACAGGGGCCTATTCACCCCTCCACTTT. The chain combines TRBV3-1 with TRBJ1-6; 10 positions agree with TRBD1. V shed 0 bases and J 8 bases; nucleotides not matched to a gene: 4. The V gene's germline CDR1 is LGHDT and CDR2 YNNKEL (reference sequence). The CDR3 runs 16 residues.

The table lists this clonotype with a few counts. The V and J genes are TRBV2 and TRBJ2-5, with TRBD2 as a possible D gene (6 bases). This CDR3 region has 12 residues. Germline V gene sequence: CDR1 SNHLY, CDR2 FYNNEI. V was trimmed by 3 bases and J by 7 bases, leaving 9 bases between them. The CDR3 here is CASSEREGTQYF. CDR3 coding DNA: TGTGCCAGCAGTGAGCGGGAAGGGACCCAGTACTTC.

This clonotype appeared a few times. The genes are TRBV10-3 and TRBJ1-1, with D uncertain. The germline CDR1 and CDR2 sequences are ENHRY and SYGVKD. The CDR3 is 16 amino acids. V was pared by 0 bases and J by 7 bases, with 18 bases between. The CDR3 sequence: CAISESMGSLGVEAFF. DNA for the CDR3: TGTGCCATCAGTGAGTCGATGGGGTCCCTTGGGGTTGAAGCTTTCTTT.